This T cell receptor beta chain is from a study of Graves' ophthalmopathy and Graves' hyperthyroidism. The study, taken as a whole, reports: The model reached 55% to 71% sensitivity and around 72% specificity for predicting ophthalmopathy progression. Blood shared most expanded thyroid clonotypes above 0.001 frequency.

As to this clonotype: Its antigen is not identified.

Trimming took 5 bases from V and 11 from J; bases not matched to a gene: 11. Germline lookup yields CDR1 SNHLY and CDR2 FYNNEI. The CDR3 is 13 residues long. For repertoire sequencing, the TCR beta CDR3 regions were amplified from RNA transcripts. Second-round multiplex PCR followed a first-round RT-PCR using HTBI primers. TCRdb called the multiplex PCR reads again in MiXCR, with one record for every CDR3 protein. Seen here are about 170,000 distinct CDR3 sequences, 30% to 45% observed once, and the top ten hold roughly 6%. Source material: peripheral blood. The chain is built from TRBV2 and TRBJ1-1, with 7 bases matching TRBD1. This TCR was recovered from a woman in her thirties or forties with Graves' ophthalmopathy. The CDR3 DNA reads TGTGCCAGCAGTTTCGACCTGACAGGGTTGGCTTTCTTT. Translated: CASSFDLTGLAFF.